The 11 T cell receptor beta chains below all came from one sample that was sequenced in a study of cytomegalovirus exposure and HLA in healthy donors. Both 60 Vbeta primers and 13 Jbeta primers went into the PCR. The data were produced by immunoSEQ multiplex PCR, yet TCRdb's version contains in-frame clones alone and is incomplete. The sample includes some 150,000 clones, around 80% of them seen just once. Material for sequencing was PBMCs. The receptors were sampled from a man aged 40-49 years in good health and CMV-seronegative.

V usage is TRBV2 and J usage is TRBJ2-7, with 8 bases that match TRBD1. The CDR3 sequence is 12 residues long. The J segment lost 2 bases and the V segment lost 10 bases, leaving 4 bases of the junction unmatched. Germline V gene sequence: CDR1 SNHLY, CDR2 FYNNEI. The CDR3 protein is CATSDRAYEQYF. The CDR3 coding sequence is TGTGCCACCTCGGACAGGGCCTACGAGCAGTACTTC.

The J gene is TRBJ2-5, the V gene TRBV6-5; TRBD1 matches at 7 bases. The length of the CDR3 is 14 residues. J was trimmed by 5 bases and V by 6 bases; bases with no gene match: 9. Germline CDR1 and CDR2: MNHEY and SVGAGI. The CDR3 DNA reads TGTGCCAGCAGCCGGGGACAGCTTGCTGAGACCCAGTACTTC. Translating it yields CASSRGQLAETQYF.

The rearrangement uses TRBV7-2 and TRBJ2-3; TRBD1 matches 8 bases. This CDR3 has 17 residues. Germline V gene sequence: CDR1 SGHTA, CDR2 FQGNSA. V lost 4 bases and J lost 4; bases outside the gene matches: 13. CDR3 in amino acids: CASSSGTGSRLADTQYF. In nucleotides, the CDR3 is TGTGCCAGCAGCTCCGGGACAGGATCTCGGTTAGCAGATACGCAGTATTTT.

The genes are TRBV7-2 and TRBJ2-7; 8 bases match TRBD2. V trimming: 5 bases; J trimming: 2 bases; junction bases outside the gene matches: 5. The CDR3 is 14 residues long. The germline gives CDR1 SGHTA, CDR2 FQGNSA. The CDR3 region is CASSASGLTYEQYF. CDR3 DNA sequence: TGTGCCAGCAGCGCTAGCGGGTTGACCTACGAGCAGTACTTC.

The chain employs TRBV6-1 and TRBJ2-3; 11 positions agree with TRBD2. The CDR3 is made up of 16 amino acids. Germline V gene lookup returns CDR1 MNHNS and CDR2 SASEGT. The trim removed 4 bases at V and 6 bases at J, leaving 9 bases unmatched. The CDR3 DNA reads TGTGCCAGCAGTGTAACAGGACTAGCGGGTGGGGATACGCAGTATTTT. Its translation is CASSVTGLAGGDTQYF.

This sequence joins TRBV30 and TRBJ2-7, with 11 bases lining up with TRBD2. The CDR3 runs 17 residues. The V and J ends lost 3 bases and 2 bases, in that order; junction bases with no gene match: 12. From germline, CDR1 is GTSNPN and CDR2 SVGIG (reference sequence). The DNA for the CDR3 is TGTGCCTGGAGACAGAAACTCCGGGGACTAGCGGCCTACGAGCAGTACTTC. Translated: CAWRQKLRGLAAYEQYF.

This CDR3 reads CASSLPGQGQETQYF. CDR3 nucleotide sequence: TGTGCCAGCAGCCTGCCGGGACAGGGCCAAGAGACCCAGTACTTC. The chain couples TRBV5-6 to TRBJ2-5; 9 bases are shared with TRBD1. CDR3 length equals 15 residues. Per the germline V gene, CDR1 is SGHDT and CDR2 is YYEEEE. J was trimmed by 1 base and V by 4 bases; bases with no gene match: 5.

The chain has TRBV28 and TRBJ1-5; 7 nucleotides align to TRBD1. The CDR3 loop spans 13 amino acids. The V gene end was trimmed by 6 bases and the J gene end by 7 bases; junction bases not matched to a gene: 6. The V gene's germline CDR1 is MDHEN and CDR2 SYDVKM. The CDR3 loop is CASSGQDIQPQHF. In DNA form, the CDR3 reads TGTGCCAGCAGCGGACAGGATATACAGCCCCAGCATTTT.

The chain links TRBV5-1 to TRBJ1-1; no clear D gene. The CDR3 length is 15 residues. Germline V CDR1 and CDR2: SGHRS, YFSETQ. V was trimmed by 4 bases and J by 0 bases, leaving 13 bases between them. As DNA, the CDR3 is TGCGCCAGCAGCCCGGGAACGGCCTTGAACACTGAAGCTTTCTTT. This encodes CASSPGTALNTEAFF.

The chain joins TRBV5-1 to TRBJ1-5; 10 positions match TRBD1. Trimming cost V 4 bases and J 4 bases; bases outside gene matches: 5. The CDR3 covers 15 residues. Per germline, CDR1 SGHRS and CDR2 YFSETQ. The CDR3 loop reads CASSPGQGTNQPQHF. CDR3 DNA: TGCGCCAGCAGCCCGGGACAGGGGACGAATCAGCCCCAGCATTTT. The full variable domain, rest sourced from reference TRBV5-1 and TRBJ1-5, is KAGVTQTPRYLIKTRGQQVTLSCSPISGHRSVSWYQQTPGQGLQFLFEYFSETQRNKGNFPGRFSGRQFSNSRSEMNVSTLELGDSALYLCASSPGQGTNQPQHFGDGTRLSIL.

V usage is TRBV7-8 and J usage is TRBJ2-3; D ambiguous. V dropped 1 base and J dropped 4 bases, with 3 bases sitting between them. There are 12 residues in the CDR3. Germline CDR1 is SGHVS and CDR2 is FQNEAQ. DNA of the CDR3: TGTGCCAGCAGCTTAGACTCAGATACGCAGTATTTT. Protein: CASSLDSDTQYF.